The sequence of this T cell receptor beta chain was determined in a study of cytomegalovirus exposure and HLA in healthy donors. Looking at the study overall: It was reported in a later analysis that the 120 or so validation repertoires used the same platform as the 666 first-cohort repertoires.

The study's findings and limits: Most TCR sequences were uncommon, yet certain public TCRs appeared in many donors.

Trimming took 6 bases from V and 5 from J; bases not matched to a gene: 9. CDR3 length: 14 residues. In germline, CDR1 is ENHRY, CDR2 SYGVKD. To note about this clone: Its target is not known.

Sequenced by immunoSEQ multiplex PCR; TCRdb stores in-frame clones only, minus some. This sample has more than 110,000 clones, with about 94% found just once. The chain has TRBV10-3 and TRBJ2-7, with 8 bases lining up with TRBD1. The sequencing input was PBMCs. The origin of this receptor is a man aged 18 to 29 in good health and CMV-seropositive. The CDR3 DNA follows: TGTGCCATCAGCCACGGACAGGGTCGGAACGAGCAGTACTTC. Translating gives CAISHGQGRNEQYF.